This T cell receptor (beta chain) was identified during a study of technical replicates of blood from a handful of donors. The CDR3 contains 13 residues. Germline V gene lookup returns CDR1 SSHAT and CDR2 FNYEAQ (reference sequence). The table came from immunoSEQ multiplex PCR; TCRdb's copy has only in-frame clones and leaves some out. The data show 65,000 to 90,000 clones, 94% seen once. In regard to this clone: Germline is not matched at one junction end, which may reflect a read error.

The sequence was collected from a human donor in good health. This chain connects TRBV7-7 to TRBJ2-5; perhaps TRBD2 as D (5 bases). The sequencing input was T cells isolated from PBMCs. The CDR3 here is CASSQRGQETQYF. DNA for the CDR3: TGTGCTAGCAGCCAGAGAGGGCAGGAGACCCAGTACTTC.